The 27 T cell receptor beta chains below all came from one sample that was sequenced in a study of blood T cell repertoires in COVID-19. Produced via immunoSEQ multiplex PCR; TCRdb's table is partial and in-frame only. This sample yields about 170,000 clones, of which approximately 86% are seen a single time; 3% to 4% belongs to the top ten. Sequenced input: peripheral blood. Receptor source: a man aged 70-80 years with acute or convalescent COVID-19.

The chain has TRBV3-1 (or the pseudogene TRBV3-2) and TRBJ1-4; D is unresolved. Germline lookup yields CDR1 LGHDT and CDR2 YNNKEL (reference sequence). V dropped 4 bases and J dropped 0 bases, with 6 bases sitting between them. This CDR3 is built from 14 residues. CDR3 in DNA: TGTGCCAGCAGCCCTACTGCAACTAATGAAAAACTGTTTTTT. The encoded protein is CASSPTATNEKLFF.

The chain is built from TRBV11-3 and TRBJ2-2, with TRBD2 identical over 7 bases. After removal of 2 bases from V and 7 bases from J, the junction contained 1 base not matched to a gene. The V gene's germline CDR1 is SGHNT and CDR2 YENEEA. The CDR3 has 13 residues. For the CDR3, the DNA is TGTGCCAGCAGCTTACTAGCGGTCGGGGAGCTGTTTTTT. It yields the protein CASSLLAVGELFF.

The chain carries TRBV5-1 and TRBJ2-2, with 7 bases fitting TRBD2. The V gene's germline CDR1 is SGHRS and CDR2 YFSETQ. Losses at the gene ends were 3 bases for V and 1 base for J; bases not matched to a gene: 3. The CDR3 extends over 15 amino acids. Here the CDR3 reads CASSSSGLNTGELFF. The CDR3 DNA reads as TGCGCCAGCAGCTCTAGCGGTTTGAACACCGGGGAGCTGTTTTTT.

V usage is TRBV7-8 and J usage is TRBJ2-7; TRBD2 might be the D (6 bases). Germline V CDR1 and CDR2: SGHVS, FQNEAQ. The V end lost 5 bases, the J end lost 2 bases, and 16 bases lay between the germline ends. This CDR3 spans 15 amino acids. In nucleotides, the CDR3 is TGTGCCAGCAGCATTACGGGCCGGGAGACCTACGAGCAGTACTTC. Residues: CASSITGRETYEQYF.

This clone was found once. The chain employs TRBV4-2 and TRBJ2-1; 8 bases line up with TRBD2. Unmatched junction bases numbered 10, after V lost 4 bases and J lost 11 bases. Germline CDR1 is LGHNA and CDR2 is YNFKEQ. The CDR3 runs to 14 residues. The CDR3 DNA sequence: TGTGCCAGCAGCCCCTCCGGGACTAGTATTCAGCAGTTCTTC. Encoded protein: CASSPSGTSIQQFF.

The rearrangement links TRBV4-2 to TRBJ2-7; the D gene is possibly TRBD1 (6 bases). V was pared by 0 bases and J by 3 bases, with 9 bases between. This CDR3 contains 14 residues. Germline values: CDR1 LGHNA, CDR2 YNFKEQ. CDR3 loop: CASSQEDSYYEQYF. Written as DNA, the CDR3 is TGTGCCAGCAGCCAAGAGGACAGTTACTACGAGCAGTACTTC.

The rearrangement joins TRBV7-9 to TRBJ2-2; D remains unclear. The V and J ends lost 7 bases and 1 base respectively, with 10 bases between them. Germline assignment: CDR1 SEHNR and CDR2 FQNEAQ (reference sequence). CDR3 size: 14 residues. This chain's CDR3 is CASKKEMNTGELFF. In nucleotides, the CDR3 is TGTGCCAGCAAGAAGGAGATGAACACCGGGGAGCTGTTTTTT.

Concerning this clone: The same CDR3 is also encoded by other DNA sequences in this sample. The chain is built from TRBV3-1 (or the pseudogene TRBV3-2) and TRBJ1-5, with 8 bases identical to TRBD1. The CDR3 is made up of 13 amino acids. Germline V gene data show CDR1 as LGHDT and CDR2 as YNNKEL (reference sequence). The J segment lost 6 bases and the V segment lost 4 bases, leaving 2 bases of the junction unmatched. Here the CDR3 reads CASSPDRGQPQHF. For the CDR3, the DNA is TGTGCCAGCAGCCCCGACAGGGGTCAGCCCCAGCATTTT.

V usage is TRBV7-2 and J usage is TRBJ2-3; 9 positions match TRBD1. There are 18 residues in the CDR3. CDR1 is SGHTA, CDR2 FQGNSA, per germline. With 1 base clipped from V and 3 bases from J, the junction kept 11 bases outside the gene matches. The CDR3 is CASSLGDRVIRRTDTQYF. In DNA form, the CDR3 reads TGTGCCAGCAGCTTAGGGGACAGGGTAATTAGGCGAACAGATACGCAGTATTTT. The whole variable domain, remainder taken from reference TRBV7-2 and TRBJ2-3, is GAGVSQSPSNKVTEKGKDVELRCDPISGHTALYWYRQSLGQGLEFLIYFQGNSAPDKSGLPSDRFSAERTGGSVSTLTIQRTQQEDSAVYLCASSLGDRVIRRTDTQYFGPGTRLTVL.

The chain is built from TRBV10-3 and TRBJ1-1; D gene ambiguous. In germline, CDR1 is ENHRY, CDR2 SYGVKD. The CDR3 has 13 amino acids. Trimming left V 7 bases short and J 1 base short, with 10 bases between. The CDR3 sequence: CAINPLQNTEAFF. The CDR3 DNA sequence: TGTGCCATCAACCCACTCCAGAACACTGAAGCTTTCTTT.

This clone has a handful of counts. The CDR3 protein is CASSTNSGNTIYF. Here the CDR3 DNA reads TGTGCCAGCAGTACAAACTCTGGAAACACCATATATTTT. The chain employs TRBV28 and TRBJ1-3; D is uncertain. Deletions cut 5 bases from V and 0 bases from J, with 5 bases between. The CDR3 consists of 13 residues. In germline, CDR1 is MDHEN, CDR2 SYDVKM. The whole variable domain, filled in from reference TRBV28 and TRBJ1-3, reads DVKVTQSSRYLVKRTGEKVFLECVQDMDHENMFWYRQDPGLGLRLIYFSYDVKMKEKGDIPEGYSVSREKKERFSLILESASTNQTSMYLCASSTNSGNTIYFGEGSWLTVV.

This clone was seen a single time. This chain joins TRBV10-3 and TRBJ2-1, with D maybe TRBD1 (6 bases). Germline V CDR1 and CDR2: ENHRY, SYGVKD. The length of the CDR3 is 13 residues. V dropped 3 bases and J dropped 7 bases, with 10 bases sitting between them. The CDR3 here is CAISDDQGNEQFF. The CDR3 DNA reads TGTGCCATCAGTGACGACCAGGGGAATGAGCAGTTCTTC.

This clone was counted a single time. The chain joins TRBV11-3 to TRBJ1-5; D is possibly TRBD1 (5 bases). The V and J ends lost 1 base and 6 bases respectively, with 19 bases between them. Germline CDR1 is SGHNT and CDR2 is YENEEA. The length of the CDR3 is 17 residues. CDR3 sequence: CASSLAGRVACSQPQHF. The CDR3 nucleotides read TGTGCCAGCAGCTTAGCGGGCAGGGTGGCGTGTAGTCAGCCCCAGCATTTT.

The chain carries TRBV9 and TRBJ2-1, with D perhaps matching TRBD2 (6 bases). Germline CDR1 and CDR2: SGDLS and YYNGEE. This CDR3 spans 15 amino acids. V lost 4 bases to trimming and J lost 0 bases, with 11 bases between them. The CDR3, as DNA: TGTGCCAGCAGCTCCACCGGGAGCTCCTACAATGAGCAGTTCTTC. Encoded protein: CASSSTGSSYNEQFF.

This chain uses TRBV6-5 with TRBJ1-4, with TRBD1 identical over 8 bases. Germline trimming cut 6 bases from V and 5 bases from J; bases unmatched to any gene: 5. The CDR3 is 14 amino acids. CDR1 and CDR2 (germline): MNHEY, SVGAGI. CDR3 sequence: CASRARDRNEKLFF. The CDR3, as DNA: TGTGCCAGCAGAGCCCGGGACAGGAATGAAAAACTGTTTTTT.

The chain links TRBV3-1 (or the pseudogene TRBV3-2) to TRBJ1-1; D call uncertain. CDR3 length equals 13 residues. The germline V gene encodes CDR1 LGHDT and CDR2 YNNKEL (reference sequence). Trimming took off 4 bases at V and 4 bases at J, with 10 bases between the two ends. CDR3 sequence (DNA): TGTGCCAGCAGCCCCTTCGGAGGCACTGAAGCTTTCTTT. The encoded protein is CASSPFGGTEAFF.

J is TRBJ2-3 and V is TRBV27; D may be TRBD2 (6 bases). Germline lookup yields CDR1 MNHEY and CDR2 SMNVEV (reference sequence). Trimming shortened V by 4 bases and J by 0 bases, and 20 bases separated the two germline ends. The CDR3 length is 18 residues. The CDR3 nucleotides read TGTGCCAGCAGTTCTAGTAAACTAGCCTATTCTAGCACAGATACGCAGTATTTT. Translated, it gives CASSSSKLAYSSTDTQYF.

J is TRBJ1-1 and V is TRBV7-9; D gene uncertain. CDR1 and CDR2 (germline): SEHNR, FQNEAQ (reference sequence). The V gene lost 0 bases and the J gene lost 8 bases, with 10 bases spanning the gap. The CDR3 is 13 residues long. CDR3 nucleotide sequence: TGTGCCAGCAGCTTAGCCCTTCGGGTAGAAGCTTTCTTT. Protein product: CASSLALRVEAFF.

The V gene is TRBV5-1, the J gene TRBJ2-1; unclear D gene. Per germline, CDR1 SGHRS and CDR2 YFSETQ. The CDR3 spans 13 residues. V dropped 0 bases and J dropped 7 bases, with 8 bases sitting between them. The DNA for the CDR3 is TGCGCCAGCAGCTTGGAAACAGCTAATGAGCAGTTCTTC. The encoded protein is CASSLETANEQFF.

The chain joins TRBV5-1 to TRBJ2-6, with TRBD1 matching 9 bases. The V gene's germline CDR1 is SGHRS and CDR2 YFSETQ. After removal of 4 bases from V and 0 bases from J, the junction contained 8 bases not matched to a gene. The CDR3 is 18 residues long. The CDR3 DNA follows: TGCGCCAGCAGCCTCTGGACAGGGGCCGTCTCTGGGGCCAACGTCCTGACTTTC. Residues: CASSLWTGAVSGANVLTF.

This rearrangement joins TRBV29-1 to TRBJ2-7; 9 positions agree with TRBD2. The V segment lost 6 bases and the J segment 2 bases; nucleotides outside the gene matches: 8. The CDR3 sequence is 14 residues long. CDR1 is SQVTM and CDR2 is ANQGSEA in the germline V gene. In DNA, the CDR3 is TGCAGCGTAGATACCGGGACTAGCCCCTACGAGCAGTACTTC. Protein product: CSVDTGTSPYEQYF.

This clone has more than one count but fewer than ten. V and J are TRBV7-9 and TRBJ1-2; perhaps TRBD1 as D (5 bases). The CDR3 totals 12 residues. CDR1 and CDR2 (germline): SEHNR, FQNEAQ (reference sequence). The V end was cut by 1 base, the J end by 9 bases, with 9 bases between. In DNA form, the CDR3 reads TGTGCCAGCAGCTTAGTTGAGGACAGCTACACCTTC. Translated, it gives CASSLVEDSYTF.

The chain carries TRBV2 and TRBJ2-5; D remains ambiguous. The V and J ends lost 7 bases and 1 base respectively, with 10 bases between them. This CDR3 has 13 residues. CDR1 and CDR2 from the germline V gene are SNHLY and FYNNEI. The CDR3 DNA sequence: TGTGCCAGCACTAAATCGGGCCAAGAGACCCAGTACTTC. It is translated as CASTKSGQETQYF.

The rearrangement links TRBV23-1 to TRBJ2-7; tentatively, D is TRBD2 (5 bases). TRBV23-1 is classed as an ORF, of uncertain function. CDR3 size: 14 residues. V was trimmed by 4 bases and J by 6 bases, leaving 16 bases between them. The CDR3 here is CASSRGRWAGEQYF. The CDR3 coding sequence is TGCGCCAGCAGTCGAGGGCGGTGGGCGGGCGAGCAGTACTTC.

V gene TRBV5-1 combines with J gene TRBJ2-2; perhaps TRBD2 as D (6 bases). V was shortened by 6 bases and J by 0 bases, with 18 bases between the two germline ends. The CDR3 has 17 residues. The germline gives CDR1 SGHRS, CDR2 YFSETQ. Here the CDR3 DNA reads TGCGCCAGCACAAGGAACCTAGCGAAATCGAACACCGGGGAGCTGTTTTTT. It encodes CASTRNLAKSNTGELFF.

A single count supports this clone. The CDR3 sequence: CASSLVDRAAETQYF. Written as DNA, the CDR3 is TGTGCCAGCAGCTTGGTTGACAGGGCGGCAGAGACCCAGTACTTC. The chain recombines TRBV5-6 with TRBJ2-5; TRBD1 agrees at 7 bases. The CDR3 extends over 15 amino acids. Per germline, CDR1 SGHDT and CDR2 YYEEEE. V was clipped by 0 bases and J by 4 bases; unmatched bases: 6.

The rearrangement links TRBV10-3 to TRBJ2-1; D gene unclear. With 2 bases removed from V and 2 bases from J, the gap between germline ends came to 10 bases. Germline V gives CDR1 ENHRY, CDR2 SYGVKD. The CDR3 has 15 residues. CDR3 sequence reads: CAISEDLGPYNEQFF. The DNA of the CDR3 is TGTGCCATCAGTGAGGATCTAGGCCCCTACAATGAGCAGTTCTTC.